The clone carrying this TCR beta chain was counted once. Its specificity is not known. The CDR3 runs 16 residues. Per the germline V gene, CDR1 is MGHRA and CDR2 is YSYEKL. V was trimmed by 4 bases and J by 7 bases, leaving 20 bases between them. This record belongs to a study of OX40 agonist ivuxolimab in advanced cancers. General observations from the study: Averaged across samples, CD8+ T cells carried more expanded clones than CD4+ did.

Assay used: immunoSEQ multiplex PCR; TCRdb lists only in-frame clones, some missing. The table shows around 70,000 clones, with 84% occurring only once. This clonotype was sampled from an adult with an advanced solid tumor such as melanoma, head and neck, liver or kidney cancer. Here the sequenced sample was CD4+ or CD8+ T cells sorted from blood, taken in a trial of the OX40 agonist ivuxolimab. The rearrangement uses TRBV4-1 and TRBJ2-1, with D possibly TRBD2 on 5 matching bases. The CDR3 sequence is CASSLYTTGGGNEQFF. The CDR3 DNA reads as TGCGCCAGCAGCCTATACACCACGGGTGGAGGAAATGAGCAGTTCTTC.